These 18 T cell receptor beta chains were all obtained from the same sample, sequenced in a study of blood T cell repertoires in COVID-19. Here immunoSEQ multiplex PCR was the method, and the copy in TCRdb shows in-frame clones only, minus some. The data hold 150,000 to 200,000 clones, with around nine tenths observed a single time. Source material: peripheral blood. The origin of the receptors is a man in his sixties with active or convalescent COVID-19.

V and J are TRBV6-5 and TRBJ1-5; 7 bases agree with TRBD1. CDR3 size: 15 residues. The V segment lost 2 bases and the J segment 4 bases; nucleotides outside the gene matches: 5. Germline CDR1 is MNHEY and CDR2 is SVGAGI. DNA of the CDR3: TGTGCCAGCAGTTACCCGGGACAGTATAATCAGCCCCAGCATTTT. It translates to CASSYPGQYNQPQHF.

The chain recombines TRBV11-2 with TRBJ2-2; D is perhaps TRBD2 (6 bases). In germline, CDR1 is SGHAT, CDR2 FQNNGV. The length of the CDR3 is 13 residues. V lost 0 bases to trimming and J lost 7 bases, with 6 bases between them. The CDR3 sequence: CASSLEAGGELFF. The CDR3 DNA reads TGTGCCAGCAGCTTAGAAGCGGGCGGGGAGCTGTTTTTT. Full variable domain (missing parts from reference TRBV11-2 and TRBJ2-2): EAGVAQSPRYKIIEKRQSVAFWCNPISGHATLYWYQQILGQGPKLLIQFQNNGVVDDSQLPKDRFSAERLKGVDSTLKIQPAKLEDSAVYLCASSLEAGGELFFGEGSRLTVL.

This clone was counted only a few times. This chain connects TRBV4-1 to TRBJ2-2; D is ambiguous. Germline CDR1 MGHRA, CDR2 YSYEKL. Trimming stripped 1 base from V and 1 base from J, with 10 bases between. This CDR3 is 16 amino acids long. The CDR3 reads CASSQGVQRNTGELFF. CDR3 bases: TGCGCCAGCAGCCAAGGCGTACAGAGGAACACCGGGGAGCTGTTTTTT.

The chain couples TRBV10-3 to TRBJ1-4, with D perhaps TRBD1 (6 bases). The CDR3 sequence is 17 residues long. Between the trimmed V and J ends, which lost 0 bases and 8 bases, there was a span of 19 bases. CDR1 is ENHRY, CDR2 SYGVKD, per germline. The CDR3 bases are TGTGCCATCAGTGAGTCCGGAATTAACAGGGCTTGGGAAAAACTGTTTTTT. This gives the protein CAISESGINRAWEKLFF.

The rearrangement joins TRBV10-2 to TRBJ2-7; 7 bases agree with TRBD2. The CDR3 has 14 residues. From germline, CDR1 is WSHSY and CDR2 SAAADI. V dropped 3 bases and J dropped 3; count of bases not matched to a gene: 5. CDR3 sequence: CASSETSAIYEQYF. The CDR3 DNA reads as TGCGCCAGCAGTGAAACTAGCGCTATCTACGAGCAGTACTTC.

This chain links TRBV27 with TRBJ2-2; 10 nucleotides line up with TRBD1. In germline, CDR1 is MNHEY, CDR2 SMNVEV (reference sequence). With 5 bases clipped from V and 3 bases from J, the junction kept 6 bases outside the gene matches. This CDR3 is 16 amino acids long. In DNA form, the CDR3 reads TGTGCCAGCAGTCCCCGGACAGGGGGGTACACCGGGGAGCTGTTTTTT. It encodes CASSPRTGGYTGELFF.

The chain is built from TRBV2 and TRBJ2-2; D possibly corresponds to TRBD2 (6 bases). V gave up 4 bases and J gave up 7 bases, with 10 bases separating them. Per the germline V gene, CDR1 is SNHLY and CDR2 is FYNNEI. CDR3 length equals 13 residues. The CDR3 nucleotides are TGTGCCAGCAGTGGTCAGGGAGGCGGGGAGCTGTTTTTT. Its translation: CASSGQGGGELFF.

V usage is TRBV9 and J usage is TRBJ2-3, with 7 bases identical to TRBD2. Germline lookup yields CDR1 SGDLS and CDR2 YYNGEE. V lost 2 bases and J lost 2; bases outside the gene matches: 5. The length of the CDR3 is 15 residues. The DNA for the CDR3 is TGTGCCAGCAGCGTGGCGGGGGATTTCACAGATACGCAGTATTTT. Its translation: CASSVAGDFTDTQYF.

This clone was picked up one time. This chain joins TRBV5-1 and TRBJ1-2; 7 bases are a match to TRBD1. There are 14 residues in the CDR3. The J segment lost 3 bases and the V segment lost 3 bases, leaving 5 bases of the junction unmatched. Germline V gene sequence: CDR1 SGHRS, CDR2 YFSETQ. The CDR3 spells CASSSQGVDYGYTF. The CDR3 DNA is TGCGCCAGCAGCTCTCAGGGGGTTGACTATGGCTACACCTTC.

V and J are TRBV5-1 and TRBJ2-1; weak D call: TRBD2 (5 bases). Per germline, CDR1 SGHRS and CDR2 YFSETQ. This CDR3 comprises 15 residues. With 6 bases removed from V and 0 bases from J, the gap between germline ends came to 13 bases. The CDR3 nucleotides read TGCGCCAGCACCCGGCTTGGGAGCTCCTACAATGAGCAGTTCTTC. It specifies CASTRLGSSYNEQFF.

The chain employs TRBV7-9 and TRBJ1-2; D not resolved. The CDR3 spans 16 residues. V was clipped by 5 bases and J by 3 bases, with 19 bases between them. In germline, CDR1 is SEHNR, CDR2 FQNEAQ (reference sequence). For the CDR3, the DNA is TGTGCCAGCAGCCCCCCTGACTTGAGGGTCGACTATGGCTACACCTTC. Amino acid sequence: CASSPPDLRVDYGYTF.

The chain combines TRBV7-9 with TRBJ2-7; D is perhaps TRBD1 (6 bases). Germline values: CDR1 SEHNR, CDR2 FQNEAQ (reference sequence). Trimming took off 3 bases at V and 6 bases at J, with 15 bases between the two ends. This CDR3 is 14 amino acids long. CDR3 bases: TGTGCCAGCAGCTTGGGCCAGGGGCTCACCGAGCAGTACTTC. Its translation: CASSLGQGLTEQYF.

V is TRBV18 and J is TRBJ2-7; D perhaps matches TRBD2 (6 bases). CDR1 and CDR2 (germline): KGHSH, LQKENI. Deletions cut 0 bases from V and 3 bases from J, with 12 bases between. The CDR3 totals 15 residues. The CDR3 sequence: CASSPPEGTGYEQYF. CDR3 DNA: TGTGCCAGCTCACCACCGGAGGGGACTGGCTACGAGCAGTACTTC.

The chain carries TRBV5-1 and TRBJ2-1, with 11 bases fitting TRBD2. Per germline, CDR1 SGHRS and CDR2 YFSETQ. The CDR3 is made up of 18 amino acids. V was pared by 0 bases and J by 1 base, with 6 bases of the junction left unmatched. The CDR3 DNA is TGCGCCAGCAGCTTGGCCGGACTAGCGGGCCCTTCCTACAATGAGCAGTTCTTC. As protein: CASSLAGLAGPSYNEQFF.

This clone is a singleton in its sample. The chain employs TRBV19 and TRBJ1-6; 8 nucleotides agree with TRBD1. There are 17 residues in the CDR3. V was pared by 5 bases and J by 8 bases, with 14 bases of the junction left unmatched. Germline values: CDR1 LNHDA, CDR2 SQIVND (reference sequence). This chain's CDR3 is CASSSGKQGVTYSPLHF. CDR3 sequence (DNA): TGTGCCAGTAGTTCTGGAAAACAGGGGGTGACTTATTCACCCCTCCACTTT. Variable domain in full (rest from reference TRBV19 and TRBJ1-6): DGGITQSPKYLFRKEGQNVTLSCEQNLNHDAMYWYRQDPGQGLRLIYYSQIVNDFQKGDIAEGYSVSREKKESFPLTVTSAQKNPTAFYLCASSSGKQGVTYSPLHFGNGTRLTVT.

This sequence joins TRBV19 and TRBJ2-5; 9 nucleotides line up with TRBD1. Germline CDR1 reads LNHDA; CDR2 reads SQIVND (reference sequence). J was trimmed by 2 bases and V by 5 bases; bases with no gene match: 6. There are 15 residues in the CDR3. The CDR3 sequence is CASSDTGQGQETQYF. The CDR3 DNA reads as TGTGCCAGTAGTGACACTGGACAGGGGCAAGAGACCCAGTACTTC.

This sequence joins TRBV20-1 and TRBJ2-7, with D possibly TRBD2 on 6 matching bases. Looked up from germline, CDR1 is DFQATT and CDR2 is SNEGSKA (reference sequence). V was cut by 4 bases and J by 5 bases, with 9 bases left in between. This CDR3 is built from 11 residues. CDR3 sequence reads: CSAKAGHEQYF. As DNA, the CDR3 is TGCAGTGCTAAAGCGGGTCACGAGCAGTACTTC.

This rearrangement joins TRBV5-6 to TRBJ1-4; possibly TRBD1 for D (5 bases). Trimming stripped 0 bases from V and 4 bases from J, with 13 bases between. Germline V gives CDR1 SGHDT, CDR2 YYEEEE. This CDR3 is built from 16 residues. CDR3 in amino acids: CASSLGSGHRNEKLFF. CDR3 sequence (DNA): TGTGCCAGCAGCTTGGGCTCCGGACATCGTAATGAAAAACTGTTTTTT.